Here is one T cell receptor (beta chain) with its context. Its antigen remains unidentified. The record originates from a study of cytomegalovirus exposure and HLA in healthy donors. General study points: Follow-up analysis seemed to connect common viral pathogens with several of the most significant clusters identified.

This CDR3 is built from 14 residues. Germline V gene lookup returns CDR1 SGHTA and CDR2 FQGTGA. With 5 bases clipped from V and 7 bases from J, the junction kept 4 bases outside the gene matches. The PCR was carried out with 60 Vbeta primers and 13 Jbeta primers. The table came from immunoSEQ multiplex PCR; TCRdb's copy has only in-frame clones and leaves some out. The data show 70,000 to 80,000 clones, about four fifths seen once. This TCR was recovered from a man in his late teens or twenties in good health and CMV-seronegative. Sequenced sample: PBMCs. The V gene is TRBV7-3, the J gene TRBJ2-7, with 14 nucleotides matching TRBD2. The CDR3 region is CASSPGLAGGEQYF. The DNA of the CDR3 is TGTGCCAGCAGCCCCGGACTAGCGGGAGGTGAGCAGTACTTC.